These T cell receptor beta chains were read from a single sample in a study of beta chain features in type 1 diabetes. The repertoire was sequenced with immunoSEQ multiplex PCR; TCRdb's copy has only in-frame clones and lacks some. The profile shows approximately 150,000 clones, approximately 9.9% of them singletons. Sequenced material: central memory CD4+ T cells from blood. These receptors were obtained from a woman between 18 and 29 years old in good health. The CDR3 runs from the conserved cysteine through the conserved F or W. Each record gives: V gene, D gene, J gene, clone size, CDR3 protein, CDR3 DNA. D genes are given only for firm matches. Size values are once, few and many counts, or a class for expanded clones, and some rows have none.

TRBV9	-	TRBJ2-2	-	CASSPRGEPGELFF	TGTGCCAGCAGCCCCCGAGGTGAACCCGGGGAGCTGTTTTTT
TRBV7-9	TRBD2	TRBJ2-1	few	CASSLTGTRVGGEQFF	TGTGCCAGCAGCTTAACTGGGACTAGAGTCGGCGGTGAGCAGTTCTTC
TRBV4-1	TRBD2	TRBJ2-7	-	CASSLELAGAYEQYF	TGCGCCAGCAGCCTCGAACTAGCGGGAGCCTACGAGCAGTACTTC
TRBV7-3	TRBD2	TRBJ2-1	few	CASSTLAGGNEQFF	TGTGCCAGCAGCACCCTAGCGGGTGGGAATGAGCAGTTCTTC
TRBV27	-	TRBJ2-6	medium-sized	CASSSALGANVLTF	TGTGCCAGCAGTTCCGCGTTAGGGGCCAACGTCCTGACTTTC
TRBV30	-	TRBJ1-5	few	CAWSVGGGNQPQHF	TGTGCCTGGAGTGTTGGAGGGGGCAATCAGCCCCAGCATTTT
TRBV2	TRBD1	TRBJ1-2	few	CASSETGAVDNYGYTF	TGTGCCAGCAGTGAAACAGGGGCTGTCGATAACTATGGCTACACCTTC
TRBV5-1	TRBD2	TRBJ2-7	few	CASTRGGMGDEQYF	TGCGCCAGCACCCGGGGGGGAATGGGCGACGAGCAGTACTTC
TRBV27	TRBD2	TRBJ2-3	few	CASSFSPTAGGKDTQYF	TGTGCCAGCAGTTTTTCCCCAACAGCGGGAGGCAAAGATACGCAGTATTTT
TRBV4-2	-	TRBJ2-1	few	CASSQVPNLRTGNEQFF	TGTGCCAGCAGCCAAGTTCCGAACCTTCGGACTGGTAATGAGCAGTTCTTC
TRBV29-1	-	TRBJ1-2	few	CSVAPRGLQSPNF	TGCAGCGTGGCCCCCAGAGGGTTACAATCCCCAAACTTC
TRBV7-9	-	TRBJ1-3	few	CASTGMTGNTIYF	TGTGCCAGCACCGGGATGACTGGAAACACCATATATTTT
TRBV5-1	TRBD2	TRBJ2-3	few	CASSSSTSGKADTQYF	TGCGCCAGCAGCTCGTCGACTAGCGGGAAGGCAGATACGCAGTATTTT
TRBV6-5	-	TRBJ2-3	many	CASSYYQRTDTQYF	TGTGCCAGCAGTTACTATCAGCGGACAGATACGCAGTATTTT
TRBV9	-	TRBJ2-3	few	CASSVEIGDTQYF	TGTGCCAGCAGCGTTGAGATTGGAGATACGCAGTATTTT
TRBV18	-	TRBJ2-7	few	CASSPKQGSYEQYF	TGTGCCAGCTCACCTAAACAGGGTTCCTACGAGCAGTACTTC
TRBV6-5	-	TRBJ1-1	few	CASSYSRANTEAFF	TGTGCCAGCAGTTACTCCCGCGCGAACACTGAAGCTTTCTTT
TRBV4-1	TRBD2	TRBJ2-1	-	CASSQEGTSGGAYEQFF	TGCGCCAGCAGCCAAGAGGGGACTAGCGGGGGGGCCTATGAGCAGTTCTTC
TRBV6-5	-	TRBJ1-2	few	CASSSDTLNYGYTF	TGTGCCAGCAGTTCGGACACGCTTAACTATGGCTACACCTTC
TRBV7-9	-	TRBJ1-5	many	CASSSVNQPQHF	TGTGCCAGCAGCTCGGTCAATCAGCCCCAGCATTTT
TRBV9	-	TRBJ1-6	few	CASSSQYSPLHF	TGTGCCAGCAGCTCACAGTATTCACCCCTCCACTTT
TRBV7-9	TRBD2	TRBJ2-5	few	CASSPPRGAEETQYF	TGTGCCAGCAGCCCCCCGCGGGGGGCGGAAGAGACCCAGTACTTC
TRBV5-1	TRBD1	TRBJ2-7	-	CASSSRQGRNEQYF	TGCGCCAGCAGCTCTCGACAGGGTAGGAACGAGCAGTACTTC
TRBV7-2	TRBD1	TRBJ2-1	once	CASSYRTGVDEQFF	TGTGCCAGCAGCTATCGGACAGGGGTCGATGAGCAGTTCTTC
TRBV27	TRBD1	TRBJ2-1	-	CARHRGLYNEQFF	TGTGCCAGACACAGGGGGCTCTACAATGAGCAGTTCTTC
TRBV7-8	-	TRBJ2-5	once	CASSQRGKETQYF	TGTGCCAGCAGCCAGCGCGGGAAAGAGACCCAGTACTTC
TRBV5-1	-	TRBJ2-1	few	CASSLVAAGRDEQFF	TGCGCCAGCAGCTTGGTAGCGGCGGGAAGGGATGAGCAGTTCTTC
TRBV29-1	-	TRBJ2-7	few	CSVVLPSVHEQYF	TGCAGCGTGGTACTGCCCTCTGTCCACGAGCAGTACTTC
TRBV12-5	TRBD1	TRBJ1-1	few	CASGLTGGTEAFF	TGTGCTAGTGGTTTGACAGGGGGCACTGAAGCTTTCTTT
TRBV7-3	-	TRBJ2-3	many	CASSLAADTQYF	TGTGCCAGCAGCTTAGCAGCAGATACGCAGTATTTT
TRBV6-5	-	TRBJ2-7	-	CASSHQGNSYEQYF	TGTGCCAGCAGTCATCAGGGTAACTCCTACGAGCAGTACTTC
TRBV6-6	-	TRBJ2-5	few	CASSYGETQYF	TGTGCCAGCAGTTACGGCGAGACCCAGTACTTC
TRBV2	-	TRBJ1-4	once	CASSVEGTNEKLFF	TGTGCCAGCAGTGTAGAGGGTACTAATGAAAAACTGTTTTTT
TRBV5-1	TRBD2	TRBJ2-1	few	CASFRVPGLEAYNEQFF	TGCGCCAGCTTCCGGGTCCCCGGACTAGAGGCCTACAATGAGCAGTTCTTC
TRBV4-2	-	TRBJ1-6	-	CASSQESSSYNSPLHF	TGTGCCAGCAGCCAAGAATCCAGCTCCTATAATTCACCCCTCCACTTT
TRBV7-2	-	TRBJ2-7	few	CASSPGGYEQYF	TGTGCCAGCAGCCCTGGAGGCTACGAGCAGTACTTC
TRBV6-6	-	TRBJ2-2	-	CASSYSSATGELFF	TGTGCCAGCAGTTACTCTAGTGCCACCGGGGAGCTGTTTTTT
TRBV30	TRBD1	TRBJ1-2	few	CAWGQGRGYTF	TGTGCCTGGGGACAGGGACGGGGCTACACCTTC
TRBV2	-	TRBJ2-7	-	CASNLQGYGQYF	TGTGCCAGCAACTTACAGGGATACGGGCAGTACTTC
TRBV6-1	TRBD2	TRBJ2-7	few	CASSAVSGSAEQYF	TGTGCCAGCAGCGCTGTTAGCGGGAGTGCCGAGCAGTACTTC
TRBV11-1	TRBD1	TRBJ2-7	-	CASSLLQTGDYEQYF	TGTGCCAGCAGCTTACTGCAGACAGGGGACTACGAGCAGTACTTC
TRBV7-2	-	TRBJ2-7	-	CASSLRVSYEQYF	TGTGCCAGCAGCTTACGTGTGAGCTACGAGCAGTACTTC
TRBV30	TRBD1	TRBJ2-2	-	CAWMGQGTGELFF	TGTGCCTGGATGGGACAGGGGACCGGGGAGCTGTTTTTT
TRBV4-2	-	TRBJ2-7	-	CASSQVARVYEQYF	TGTGCCAGCAGCCAAGTTGCGAGAGTCTACGAGCAGTACTTC
TRBV5-1	-	TRBJ1-2	-	CASSSDSTHYGYTF	TGCGCCAGCAGCTCAGACAGCACCCACTATGGCTACACCTTC
TRBV18	-	TRBJ2-1	-	CASSPVRENEQFF	TGTGCCAGCTCACCGGTAAGAGAGAATGAGCAGTTCTTC
TRBV5-1	-	TRBJ1-2	many	CASSLSLGGGYGYTF	TGCGCCAGCAGCTTGTCCCTCGGGGGTGGCTATGGCTACACCTTC
TRBV9	TRBD1	TRBJ2-7	-	CASSGTGEDDEQYF	TGTGCCAGCAGCGGGACAGGGGAGGATGACGAGCAGTACTTC
TRBV15	-	TRBJ1-4	few	CATSRDDRFTF	TGTGCCACCAGCAGAGATGACAGGTTTACTTTT
TRBV7-9	-	TRBJ2-6	-	CASSEGNVLTF	TGTGCCAGCAGCGAGGGAAACGTCCTGACTTTC
TRBV5-1	-	TRBJ2-6	few	CASSLSLTGANVLTF	TGCGCCAGCAGCTTGAGTCTAACTGGGGCCAACGTCCTGACTTTC
TRBV28	TRBD1	TRBJ1-1	few	CASSPHRGRGDEAFF	TGTGCCAGCTCCCCCCACAGGGGTAGGGGTGATGAAGCTTTCTTT
TRBV30	-	TRBJ1-1	few	CAWSAEMNTEAFF	TGTGCCTGGAGTGCCGAGATGAACACTGAAGCTTTCTTT
TRBV5-4	-	TRBJ1-4	few	CASSQSPGEMGKLFF	TGCGCCAGCAGCCAGTCCCCCGGGGAGATGGGAAAACTGTTTTTT